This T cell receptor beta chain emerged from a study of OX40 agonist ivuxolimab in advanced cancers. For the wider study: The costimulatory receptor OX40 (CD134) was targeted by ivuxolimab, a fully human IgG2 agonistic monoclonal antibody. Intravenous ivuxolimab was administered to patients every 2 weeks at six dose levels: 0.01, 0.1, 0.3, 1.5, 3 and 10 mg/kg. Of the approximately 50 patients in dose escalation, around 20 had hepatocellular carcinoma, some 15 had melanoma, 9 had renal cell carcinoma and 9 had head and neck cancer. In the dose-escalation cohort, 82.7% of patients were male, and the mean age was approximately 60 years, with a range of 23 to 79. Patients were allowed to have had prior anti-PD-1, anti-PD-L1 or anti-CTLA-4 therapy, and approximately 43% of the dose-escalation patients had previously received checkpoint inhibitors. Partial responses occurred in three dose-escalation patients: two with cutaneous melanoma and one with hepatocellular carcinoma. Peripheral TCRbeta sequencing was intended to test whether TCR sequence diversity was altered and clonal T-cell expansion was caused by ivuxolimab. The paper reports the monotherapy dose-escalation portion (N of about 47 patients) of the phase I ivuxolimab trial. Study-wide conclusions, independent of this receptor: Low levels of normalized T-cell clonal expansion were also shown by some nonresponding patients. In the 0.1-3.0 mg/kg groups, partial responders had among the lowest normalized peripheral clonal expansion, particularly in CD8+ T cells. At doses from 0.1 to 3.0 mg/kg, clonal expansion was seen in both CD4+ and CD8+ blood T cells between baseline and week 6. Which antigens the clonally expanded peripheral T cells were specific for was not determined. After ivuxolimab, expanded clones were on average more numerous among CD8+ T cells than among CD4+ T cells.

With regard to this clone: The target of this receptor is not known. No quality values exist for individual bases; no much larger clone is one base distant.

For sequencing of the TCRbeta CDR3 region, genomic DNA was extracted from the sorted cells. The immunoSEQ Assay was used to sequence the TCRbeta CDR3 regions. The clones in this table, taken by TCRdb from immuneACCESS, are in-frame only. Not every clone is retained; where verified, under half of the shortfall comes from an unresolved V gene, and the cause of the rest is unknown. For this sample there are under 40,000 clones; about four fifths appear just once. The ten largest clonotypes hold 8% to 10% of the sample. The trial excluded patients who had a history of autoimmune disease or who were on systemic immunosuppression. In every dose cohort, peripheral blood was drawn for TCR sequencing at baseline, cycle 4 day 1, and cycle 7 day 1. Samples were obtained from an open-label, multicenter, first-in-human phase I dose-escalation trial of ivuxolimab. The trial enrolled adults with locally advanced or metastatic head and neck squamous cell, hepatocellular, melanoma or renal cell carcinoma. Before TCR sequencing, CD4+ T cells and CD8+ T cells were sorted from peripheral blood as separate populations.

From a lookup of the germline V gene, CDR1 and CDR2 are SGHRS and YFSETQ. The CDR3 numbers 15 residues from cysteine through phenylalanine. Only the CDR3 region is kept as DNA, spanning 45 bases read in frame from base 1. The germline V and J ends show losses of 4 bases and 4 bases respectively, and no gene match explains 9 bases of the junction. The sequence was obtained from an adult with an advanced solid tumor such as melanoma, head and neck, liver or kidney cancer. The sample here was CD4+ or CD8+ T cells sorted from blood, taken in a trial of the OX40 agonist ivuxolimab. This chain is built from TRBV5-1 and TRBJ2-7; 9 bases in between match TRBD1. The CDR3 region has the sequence CASSITGTGFYEQYF. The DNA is TGCGCCAGCAGCATTACCGGGACAGGGTTTTACGAGCAGTACTTC.